This T cell receptor beta chain is drawn from a study of OX40 agonist ivuxolimab in advanced cancers. Study-wide context: Intravenous ivuxolimab was administered to patients every 2 weeks at 0.01 to 10 mg/kg. Whole-study results and caveats: At doses 0.1 to 3.0 mg/kg, CD4+ and CD8+ clones expanded. Expanded peripheral T-cell antigen specificity went undetermined.

Concerning this clone itself: What it binds is not known.

The assay was immunoSEQ multiplex PCR, and TCRdb's table has in-frame clones only and misses some. The table shows around 50,000 clones, with over 75% occurring only once. The sequencing used CD4+ or CD8+ T cells sorted from blood, collected in a trial of the OX40 agonist ivuxolimab. The sequence derives from an adult with an advanced solid tumor such as melanoma, head and neck, liver or kidney cancer.

CDR3 bases: TGTGCCAGCAGTGACGAGCTGAACACTGAAGCTTTCTTT. This sequence encodes CASSDELNTEAFF. V gene TRBV6-4 combines with J gene TRBJ1-1; D is unclear. The CDR3 loop spans 13 amino acids. CDR1 and CDR2 (germline): MRHNA, SNTAGT. With 2 bases removed from V and 0 bases from J, the gap between germline ends came to 4 bases.